The clone carrying this T cell receptor beta chain appeared a single time. The V and J ends lost 0 bases and 1 base respectively, with 13 bases between them. This CDR3 region has 16 residues. The germline V gene has CDR1 SGDLS and CDR2 YYNGEE. The sample originates from a study of control samples from healthy donors and cancer patients. The assay was immunoSEQ multiplex PCR, and TCRdb's table has in-frame clones only and misses some. Counted here are over 90,000 clones, around 88% occurring once; the ten biggest clones make up over 15%. The V and J genes are TRBV9 and TRBJ2-5; weak D call: TRBD1 (7 bases). The sample comprised PBMCs. The receptor comes from a man in his 60s with lung cancer. The chain's CDR3 is CASSVDQGGGQETQYF. The DNA for the CDR3 is TGTGCCAGCAGCGTAGATCAGGGGGGTGGCCAAGAGACCCAGTACTTC.